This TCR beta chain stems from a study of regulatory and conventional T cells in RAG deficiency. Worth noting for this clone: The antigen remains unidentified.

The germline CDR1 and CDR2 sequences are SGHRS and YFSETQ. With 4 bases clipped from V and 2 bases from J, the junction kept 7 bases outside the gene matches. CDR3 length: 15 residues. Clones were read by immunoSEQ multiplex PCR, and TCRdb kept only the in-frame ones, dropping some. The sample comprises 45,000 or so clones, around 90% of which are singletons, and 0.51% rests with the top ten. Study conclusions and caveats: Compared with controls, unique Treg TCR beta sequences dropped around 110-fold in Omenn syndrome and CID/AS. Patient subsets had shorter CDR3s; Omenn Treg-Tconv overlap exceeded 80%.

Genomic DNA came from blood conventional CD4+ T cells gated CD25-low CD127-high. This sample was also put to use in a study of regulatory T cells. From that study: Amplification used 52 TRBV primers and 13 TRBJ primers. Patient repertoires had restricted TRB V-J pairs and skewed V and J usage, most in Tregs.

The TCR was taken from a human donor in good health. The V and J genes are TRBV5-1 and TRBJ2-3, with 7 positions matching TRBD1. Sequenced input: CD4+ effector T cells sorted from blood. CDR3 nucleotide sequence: TGCGCCAGCAGCATCCGGGACAGCTACACAGATACGCAGTATTTT. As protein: CASSIRDSYTDTQYF.